These 2 T cell receptor beta chains share one sample of origin, sequenced in a study of shared clonotypes between healthy human individuals. Profiling relied on immunoSEQ multiplex PCR, and the TCRdb table lists in-frame clones only, not all of them. The sample has 1.5 million to 1.9 million clones, around 98% seen once. Sequences were obtained from naive CD4+ T cells sorted from blood. Subset in this sample: CD45RA+ positively selected. These receptor sequences come from a man aged 30-40 years in good health.

The chain recombines TRBV28 with TRBJ1-4; 7 bases fit TRBD1. Germline V CDR1 and CDR2: MDHEN, SYDVKM. The CDR3 has 14 amino acids. Unmatched junction bases numbered 6, after V lost 3 bases and J lost 8 bases. The DNA for the CDR3 is TGTGCCAGCAGTTTCGAGACAGGGTGGGAAAAACTGTTTTTT. As protein: CASSFETGWEKLFF.

This chain uses TRBV18 with TRBJ2-7; 9 nucleotides agree with TRBD2. The length of the CDR3 is 16 residues. Losses at the gene ends were 1 base for V and 4 bases for J; bases not matched to a gene: 8. The germline V gene has CDR1 KGHSH and CDR2 LQKENI. The CDR3 reads CASSPQREVYSYEQYF. CDR3 nucleotides: TGTGCCAGCTCACCACAGCGGGAGGTATATAGTTACGAGCAGTACTTC.